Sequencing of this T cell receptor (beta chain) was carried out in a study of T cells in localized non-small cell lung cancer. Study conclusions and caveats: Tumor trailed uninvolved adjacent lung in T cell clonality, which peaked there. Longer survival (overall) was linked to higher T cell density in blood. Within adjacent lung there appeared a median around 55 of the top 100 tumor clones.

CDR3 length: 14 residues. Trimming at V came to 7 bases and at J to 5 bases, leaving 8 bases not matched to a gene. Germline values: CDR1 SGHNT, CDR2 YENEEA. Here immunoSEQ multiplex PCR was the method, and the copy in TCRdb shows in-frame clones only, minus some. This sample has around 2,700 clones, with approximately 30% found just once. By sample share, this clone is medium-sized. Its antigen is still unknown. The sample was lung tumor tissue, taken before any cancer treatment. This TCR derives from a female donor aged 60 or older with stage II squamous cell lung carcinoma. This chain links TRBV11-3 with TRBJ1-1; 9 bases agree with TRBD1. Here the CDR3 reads CASTMGQGGTEAFF. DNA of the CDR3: TGTGCCAGCACAATGGGACAGGGTGGTACTGAAGCTTTCTTT. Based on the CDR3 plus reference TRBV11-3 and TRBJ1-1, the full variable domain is EAGVVQSPRYKIIEKKQPVAFWCNPISGHNTLYWYLQNLGQGPELLIRYENEEAVDDSQLPKDRFSAERLKGVDSTLKIQPAELGDSAVYLCASTMGQGGTEAFFGQGTRLTVV.